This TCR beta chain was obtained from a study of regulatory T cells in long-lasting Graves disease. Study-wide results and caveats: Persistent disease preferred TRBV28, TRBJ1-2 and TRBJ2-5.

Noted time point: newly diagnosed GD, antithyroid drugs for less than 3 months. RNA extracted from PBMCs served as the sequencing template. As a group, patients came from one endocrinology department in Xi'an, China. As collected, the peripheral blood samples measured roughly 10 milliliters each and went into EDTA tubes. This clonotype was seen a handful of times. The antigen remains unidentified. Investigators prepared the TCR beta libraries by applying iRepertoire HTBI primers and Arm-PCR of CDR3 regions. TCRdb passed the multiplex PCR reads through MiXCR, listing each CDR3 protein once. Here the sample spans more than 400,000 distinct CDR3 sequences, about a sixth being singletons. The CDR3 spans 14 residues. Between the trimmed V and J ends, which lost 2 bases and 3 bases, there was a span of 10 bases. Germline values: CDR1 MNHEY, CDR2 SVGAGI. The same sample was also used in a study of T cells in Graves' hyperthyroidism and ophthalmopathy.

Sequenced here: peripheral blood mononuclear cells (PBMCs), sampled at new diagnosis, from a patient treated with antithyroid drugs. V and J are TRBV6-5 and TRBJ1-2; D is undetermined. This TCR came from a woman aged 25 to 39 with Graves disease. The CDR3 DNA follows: TGTGCCAGCAGTTACGGCAGGAAACACTATGGCTACACCTTC. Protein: CASSYGRKHYGYTF.